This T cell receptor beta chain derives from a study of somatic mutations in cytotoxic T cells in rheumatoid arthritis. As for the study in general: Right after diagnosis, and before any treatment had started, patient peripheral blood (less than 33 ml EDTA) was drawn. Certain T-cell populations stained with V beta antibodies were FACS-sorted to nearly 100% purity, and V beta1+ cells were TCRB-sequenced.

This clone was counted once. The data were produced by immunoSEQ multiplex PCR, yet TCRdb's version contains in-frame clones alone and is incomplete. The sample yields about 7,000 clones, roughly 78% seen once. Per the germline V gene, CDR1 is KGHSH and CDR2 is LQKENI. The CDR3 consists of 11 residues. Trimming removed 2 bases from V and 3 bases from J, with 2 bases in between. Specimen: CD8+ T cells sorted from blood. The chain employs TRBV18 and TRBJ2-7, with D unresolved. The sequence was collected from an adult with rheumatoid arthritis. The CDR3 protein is CASSPGYEQYF. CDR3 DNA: TGTGCCAGCTCACCAGGCTACGAGCAGTACTTC.